The 11 T cell receptor beta chains reported below all come from one sample, sequenced in a study of T cells after yellow fever vaccination. TCRdb reprocessed the 5' RACE reads via MiXCR and lists one record per CDR3 protein. This table has 350,000 to 550,000 distinct CDR3 sequences, 15% to 20% appearing once. Here the sequenced sample was PBMCs, taken before the yellow fever booster vaccination. The receptor set was obtained from a man aged 18 to 29 who received the YFV17D yellow fever vaccine.

The sample holds a few counts of this clonotype. The rearrangement joins TRBV5-1 to TRBJ1-1, with a possible D match to TRBD1 (5 bases). The CDR3 sequence is 15 residues long. Trimming removed 2 bases from V and 1 base from J, with 12 bases in between. Germline V lookup: CDR1 SGHRS, CDR2 YFSETQ. The CDR3 is CASSFRAGQNTEAFF. CDR3 sequence (DNA): TGCGCCAGCAGCTTTAGGGCAGGGCAGAACACTGAAGCTTTCTTT.

This clonotype was seen many times. The chain combines TRBV7-2 with TRBJ2-3, with TRBD2 matching over 9 bases. V lost 2 bases, J lost 5 bases, and 5 bases stayed unmatched. Germline V gene lookup returns CDR1 SGHTA and CDR2 FQGNSA. CDR3 length equals 15 residues. CDR3 protein: CASSLLAGSGDTQYF. As DNA, the CDR3 is TGTGCCAGCAGCTTACTAGCGGGGAGTGGAGATACGCAGTATTTT.

A few counts support this clonotype. The chain links TRBV25-1 to TRBJ1-6; D unclear. The CDR3 has 13 residues. Per the germline V gene, CDR1 is MGHDK and CDR2 is SYGVNS. V was cut by 7 bases and J by 9 bases, with 13 bases left in between. The chain's CDR3 is CASMAPLGSPLHF. CDR3 DNA: TGTGCCAGCATGGCACCCCTGGGTTCACCCCTCCACTTT.

This clonotype was seen a few times. V usage is TRBV12-3 or TRBV12-4 and J usage is TRBJ1-3; D uncertain. The CDR3 contains 12 residues. The V gene lost 9 bases and the J gene lost 4 bases, with 10 bases spanning the gap. The CDR3 DNA reads as TGTGCCAGTGAGTTCTCCGGAAACACCATATATTTT. Protein sequence: CASEFSGNTIYF.

V is TRBV7-8 and J is TRBJ1-2, with unresolved D. Per the germline V gene, CDR1 is SGHVS and CDR2 is FQNEAQ. The CDR3 sequence is 11 residues long. Trimming took 4 bases from V and 8 from J, leaving 8 bases between them. The CDR3 DNA reads TGTGCCAGCAGCTCGTCAAGGGGCTACACCTTC. This translates into CASSSSRGYTF.

The sample holds a few counts of this clonotype. The J gene is TRBJ1-6, the V gene TRBV10-3; TRBD1 matches 7 bases. The V segment lost 6 bases and the J segment 2 bases; nucleotides outside the gene matches: 7. Germline-derived CDR1 and CDR2 are ENHRY and SYGVKD. The CDR3 is 16 amino acids. Here the CDR3 DNA reads TGTGCCATCAGACAAGACAGGGTCACCTATAATTCACCCCTCCACTTT. Protein sequence: CAIRQDRVTYNSPLHF.

This clonotype was seen more than once but under ten times. The J gene is TRBJ2-3, the V gene TRBV5-4; no clear D gene. V dropped 4 bases and J dropped 0 bases, with 9 bases sitting between them. This CDR3 has 14 amino acids. Per germline, CDR1 SGHNT and CDR2 YYREEE (reference sequence). The CDR3 is CASSVDESTDTQYF. The DNA of the CDR3 is TGTGCCAGCAGCGTGGACGAGAGCACAGATACGCAGTATTTT.

V gene TRBV5-1 combines with J gene TRBJ2-2, with D uncertain. Trimming took off 2 bases at V and 2 bases at J, with 10 bases between the two ends. This CDR3 has 15 residues. Germline V lookup: CDR1 SGHRS, CDR2 YFSETQ. In DNA form, the CDR3 reads TGCGCCAGCAGCTTCGGGCAGCTAAACACCGGGGAGCTGTTTTTT. Translation: CASSFGQLNTGELFF.

V gene TRBV4-1 combines with J gene TRBJ2-4; D is perhaps TRBD1 or TRBD2 (5 bases each). CDR1 and CDR2 (germline): MGHRA, YSYEKL. V lost 1 base to trimming and J lost 8 bases, with 24 bases between them. The CDR3 runs 18 residues. The CDR3 region is CASSQAFPQPRGSDIQYF. In DNA form, the CDR3 reads TGCGCCAGCAGCCAAGCTTTTCCTCAGCCGAGGGGTTCAGACATTCAGTACTTC.

The chain joins TRBV7-2 to TRBJ2-3; TRBD2 matches 13 bases. This CDR3 has 15 amino acids. Germline-derived CDR1 and CDR2 are SGHTA and FQGNSA. V was clipped by 3 bases and J by 6 bases; unmatched bases: 3. This CDR3 is CASSLTSGGSDTQYF. As DNA, the CDR3 is TGTGCCAGCAGCTTGACTAGCGGGGGGTCGGATACGCAGTATTTT.

This clonotype was counted ten times or more. V is TRBV23-1 and J is TRBJ2-5, with 7 bases identical to TRBD1. TRBV23-1 has ORF status, its function being uncertain. This CDR3 comprises 15 residues. The V and J ends lost 6 bases and 2 bases, in that order; junction bases with no gene match: 9. The CDR3 reads CASRSGTEHQETQYF. The CDR3 DNA reads as TGCGCCAGCAGATCCGGGACAGAACATCAAGAGACCCAGTACTTC.